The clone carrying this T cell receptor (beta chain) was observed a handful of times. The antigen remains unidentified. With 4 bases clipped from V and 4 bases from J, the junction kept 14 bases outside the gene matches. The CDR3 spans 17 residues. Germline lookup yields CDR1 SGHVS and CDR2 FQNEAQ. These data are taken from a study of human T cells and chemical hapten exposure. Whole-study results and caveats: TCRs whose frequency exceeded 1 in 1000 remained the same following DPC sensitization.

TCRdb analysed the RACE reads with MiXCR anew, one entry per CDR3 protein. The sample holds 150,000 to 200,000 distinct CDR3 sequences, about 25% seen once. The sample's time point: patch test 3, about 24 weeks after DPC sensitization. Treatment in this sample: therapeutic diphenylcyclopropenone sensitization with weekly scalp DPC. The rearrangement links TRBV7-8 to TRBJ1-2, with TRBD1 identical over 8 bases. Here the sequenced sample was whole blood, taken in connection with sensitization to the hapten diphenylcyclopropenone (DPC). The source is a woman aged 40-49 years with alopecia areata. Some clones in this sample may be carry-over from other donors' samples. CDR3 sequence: CASSSNGAQGAGYGYTF. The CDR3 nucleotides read TGTGCCAGCAGCTCCAACGGTGCGCAGGGGGCGGGCTATGGCTACACCTTC.